This T cell receptor (beta chain) was recovered during a study of shared clonotypes between healthy human individuals. The method was immunoSEQ multiplex PCR; TCRdb's version includes in-frame clones alone and lacks a portion of them. The table includes hundreds of thousands of clones, around four fifths detected once. V was shortened by 4 bases and J by 8 bases, with 12 bases between the two germline ends. The CDR3 has 12 amino acids. Germline loops: CDR1 SGHRS, CDR2 YFSETQ. This clone was seen only a few times. Sequenced sample: memory CD4+ T cells sorted from blood. Subset reported: CD45RA-negative fraction. The rearrangement joins TRBV5-1 to TRBJ1-1, with TRBD1 as a possible D gene (6 bases). This receptor was taken from a woman between 25 and 40 years old in good health. The CDR3 nucleotides are TGCGCCAGCAGCACCTTGACAGGAGAAGCTTTCTTT. The encoded protein is CASSTLTGEAFF.